A single sample is the source of the 20 T cell receptor beta chains below, sequenced in a study of blood T cell repertoires in COVID-19. Some clones are missing from TCRdb's copy, which holds only in-frame ones; the method was immunoSEQ multiplex PCR. The sample carries about 180,000 clones, roughly 86% recorded once. Sequencing was done on a sample of peripheral blood. The receptor set was obtained from a woman in her 30s with active or convalescent COVID-19.

This clone was counted once. The chain combines TRBV3-1 (or the pseudogene TRBV3-2) with TRBJ2-1; D remains unclear. Trimming cost V 1 base and J 4 bases, with 11 bases left between them. The CDR3 consists of 15 residues. Per germline, CDR1 LGHDT and CDR2 YNNKEL (reference sequence). The CDR3: CASSQAIVAYNEQFF. The CDR3 region has the DNA TGTGCCAGCAGCCAAGCTATAGTAGCTTACAATGAGCAGTTCTTC.

The chain employs TRBV7-9 and TRBJ1-2, with D uncertain. Germline V CDR1 and CDR2: SEHNR, FQNEAQ (reference sequence). This CDR3 contains 13 residues. With 5 bases removed from V and 7 bases from J, the gap between germline ends came to 14 bases. This CDR3 is CASSVQVLAGYTF. DNA of the CDR3: TGTGCCAGCAGCGTCCAGGTTCTCGCTGGCTACACCTTC.

V and J are TRBV7-8 and TRBJ1-1; weak D call: TRBD1 (6 bases). CDR1 is SGHVS and CDR2 is FQNEAQ in the germline V gene. This CDR3 has 15 amino acids. V lost 4 bases and J 2 bases, leaving 14 bases between the germline ends. This chain's CDR3 is CASSYQGSLNTEAFF. CDR3 DNA: TGTGCCAGCAGCTACCAGGGGAGTCTAAACACTGAAGCTTTCTTT.

The chain joins TRBV19 to TRBJ1-4; tentative D call: TRBD1 (5 bases). From germline, CDR1 is LNHDA and CDR2 SQIVND (reference sequence). The V and J ends lost 3 bases and 2 bases respectively, with 22 bases between them. CDR3 length equals 19 residues. The CDR3: CASSIPAEGPERTNEKLFF. CDR3 sequence (DNA): TGTGCCAGTAGTATTCCGGCGGAGGGACCGGAAAGGACTAATGAAAAACTGTTTTTT.

The gene calls are TRBV5-1 and TRBJ2-1; TRBD1 is a possible D gene (6 bases). Between the trimmed V and J ends, which lost 0 bases and 9 bases, there was a span of 7 bases. The CDR3 contains 12 residues. Germline CDR1 and CDR2: SGHRS and YFSETQ. The CDR3 loop reads CASSLDRVEQFF. Here the CDR3 DNA reads TGCGCCAGCAGCTTGGACAGGGTTGAGCAGTTCTTC.

The rearrangement links TRBV4-2 to TRBJ2-3, with 9 bases aligning to TRBD1. Germline trimming cut 3 bases from V and 6 bases from J; bases unmatched to any gene: 13. Germline-derived CDR1 and CDR2 are LGHNA and YNFKEQ. The CDR3 consists of 17 residues. CDR3 region: CASSHRTGQGTRDTQYF. CDR3 bases: TGTGCCAGCAGCCACCGAACCGGACAGGGGACCAGGGATACGCAGTATTTT.

The chain is built from TRBV9 and TRBJ2-3, with 13 positions matching TRBD2. The germline CDR1 and CDR2 sequences are SGDLS and YYNGEE. The V gene end was trimmed by 0 bases and the J gene end by 4 bases; junction bases not matched to a gene: 8. The length of the CDR3 is 18 residues. Written as DNA, the CDR3 is TGTGCCAGCAGCGTAGTTGACACTAGCGGGGGGGCGTCAGATACGCAGTATTTT. Its translation: CASSVVDTSGGASDTQYF.

The V and J genes are TRBV21-1 and TRBJ2-7; the D call in the table, TRBD2, was not verified against the DNA. TRBV21-1 is termed a pseudogene. CDR3 length equals 16 residues. The chain's CDR3 is CASSKYAGTINYEQYF. For the CDR3, the DNA is TGTGCCAGCAGCAAATATGCCGGGACTATAAACTACGAGCAGTACTTC.

The chain is built from TRBV18 and TRBJ1-5, with 8 bases matching TRBD1. This CDR3 is built from 17 residues. CDR1 is KGHSH, CDR2 LQKENI, per germline. V shed 3 bases, J shed 6 bases, and the junction held 13 bases outside the gene matches. For the CDR3, the DNA is TGTGCCAGCTCACCGGCAGGGGGCGTAGGGGGAATTCAGCCCCAGCATTTT. Translation gives CASSPAGGVGGIQPQHF.

The V call is TRBV28, the J call TRBJ2-6; 9 bases line up with TRBD1. This CDR3 spans 16 amino acids. The trim removed 3 bases at V and 3 bases at J, leaving 3 bases unmatched. CDR1 and CDR2 (germline): MDHEN, SYDVKM. Written as DNA, the CDR3 is TGTGCCAGCAGTTTGGGACAGGGCTTTGGGGCCAACGTCCTGACTTTC. Translated: CASSLGQGFGANVLTF.

This rearrangement joins TRBV28 to TRBJ2-5; TRBD2 agrees at 8 bases. J lost 4 bases, V lost 6 bases, and 10 bases had no gene match. This CDR3 is built from 15 residues. The V gene's germline CDR1 is MDHEN and CDR2 SYDVKM. As DNA, the CDR3 is TGTGCCAGCAGCCCAAGCGGGAGCGTCGGAGAGACCCAGTACTTC. It translates to CASSPSGSVGETQYF.

Written as DNA, the CDR3 is TGTGCCAGCTCACCACCCAGACAGTTGGGCACCGGGGAGCTGTTTTTT. It is translated as CASSPPRQLGTGELFF. The V call is TRBV18, the J call TRBJ2-2, with TRBD1 as a possible D gene (5 bases). Between the trimmed V and J ends, which lost 0 bases and 4 bases, there was a span of 12 bases. This CDR3 comprises 16 residues. Germline-derived CDR1 and CDR2 are KGHSH and LQKENI. Full variable domain (rest looked up from reference TRBV18 and TRBJ2-2): NAGVMQNPRHLVRRRGQEARLRCSPMKGHSHVYWYRQLPEEGLKFMVYLQKENIIDESGMPKERFSAEFPKEGPSILRIQQVVRGDSAAYFCASSPPRQLGTGELFFGEGSRLTVL.

The chain has TRBV7-9 and TRBJ1-2; no clear D gene. CDR1 and CDR2 from the germline V gene are SEHNR and FQNEAQ (reference sequence). V was clipped by 0 bases and J by 4 bases, with 9 bases between them. The CDR3 loop spans 14 amino acids. CDR3 sequence: CASSLAPEIYGYTF. The CDR3, as DNA: TGTGCCAGCAGCTTAGCGCCGGAGATCTATGGCTACACCTTC.

This chain links TRBV2 with TRBJ2-2, with 10 bases lining up with TRBD1. Germline CDR1 reads SNHLY; CDR2 reads FYNNEI. V shed 5 bases, J shed 7 bases, and the junction held 7 bases outside the gene matches. The CDR3 has 15 amino acids. The CDR3 here is CASSRQGAWGGELFF. The CDR3 DNA reads as TGTGCCAGCAGTCGACAGGGGGCTTGGGGCGGGGAGCTGTTTTTT. Filled out from reference TRBV2 and TRBJ2-2, the complete variable domain reads EPEVTQTPSHQVTQMGQEVILRCVPISNHLYFYWYRQILGQKVEFLVSFYNNEISEKSEIFDDQFSVERPDGSNFTLKIRSTKLEDSAMYFCASSRQGAWGGELFFGEGSRLTVL.

This clone was picked up one time. The V gene is TRBV9, the J gene TRBJ2-7; TRBD1 matches at 9 bases. The CDR3 contains 15 residues. Per the germline V gene, CDR1 is SGDLS and CDR2 is YYNGEE. The trim removed 4 bases at V and 0 bases at J, leaving 5 bases unmatched. In nucleotides, the CDR3 is TGTGCCAGCAGCCTAGGGACAGGGATCTCCTACGAGCAGTACTTC. Encoded protein: CASSLGTGISYEQYF.

The chain employs TRBV6-4 and TRBJ2-1; TRBD1 might be the D (6 bases). Germline values: CDR1 MRHNA, CDR2 SNTAGT. Deletions cut 2 bases from V and 6 bases from J, with 11 bases between. The CDR3 totals 14 residues. The DNA for the CDR3 is TGTGCCAGCAGTGACACCCGACAGGTCAATGAGCAGTTCTTC. As protein: CASSDTRQVNEQFF.

The chain carries TRBV24-1 and TRBJ1-2; a possible D gene is TRBD1 (5 bases). Trimming left V 6 bases short and J 2 bases short, with 9 bases between. The CDR3 is made up of 13 amino acids. Germline V gene data show CDR1 as KGHDR and CDR2 as SFDVKD. The CDR3 loop reads CATSPGVNYGYTF. Written as DNA, the CDR3 is TGTGCCACCAGTCCGGGGGTGAACTATGGCTACACCTTC.

This chain joins TRBV29-1 and TRBJ1-2; D not certain. The V gene lost 4 bases and the J gene lost 6 bases, with 15 bases spanning the gap. Germline CDR1 is SQVTM and CDR2 is ANQGSEA. The CDR3 is made up of 13 amino acids. The CDR3 DNA reads TGCAGCGTTGTTGTGGGCGAAATCGATGGCTACACCTTC. Translation: CSVVVGEIDGYTF. The full variable domain, in which reference TRBV29-1 and TRBJ1-2 provide the parts outside the CDR3, is SAVISQKPSRDICQRGTSLTIQCQVDSQVTMMFWYRQQPGQSLTLIATANQGSEATYESGFVIDKFPISRPNLTFSTLTVSNMSPEDSSIYLCSVVVGEIDGYTFGSGTRLTVV.

The chain uses TRBV7-9 and TRBJ1-6, with 10 bases lining up with TRBD1. This CDR3 region has 15 residues. After removal of 1 base from V and 8 bases from J, the junction contained 2 bases not matched to a gene. Germline CDR1 is SEHNR and CDR2 is FQNEAQ (reference sequence). CDR3 DNA sequence: TGTGCCAGCAGCTTAGGACAGGGGGCTCATTCACCCCTCCACTTT. As protein: CASSLGQGAHSPLHF.

The rearrangement links TRBV3-1 (or the pseudogene TRBV3-2) to TRBJ2-1; D unclear. Trimming took 2 bases from V and 0 from J, leaving 8 bases between them. Germline CDR1 is LGHDT and CDR2 is YNNKEL (reference sequence). CDR3 size: 15 residues. This chain's CDR3 is CASSQQLSSYNEQFF. As DNA, the CDR3 is TGTGCCAGCAGCCAACAACTGAGCTCCTACAATGAGCAGTTCTTC.